Here is one T cell receptor beta chain with its context. RNA transcripts served as template for amplifying TCR beta CDR3 sequences. An opening RT-PCR round employed HTBI primers and preceded a second-round multiplex PCR. A single record per CDR3 protein comes from TCRdb applying MiXCR to the multiplex PCR reads. This sample yields around 670,000 distinct CDR3 sequences, of which about 44% are seen a single time; 44% belongs to the top ten. This specimen belongs to a study of Graves' ophthalmopathy and Graves' hyperthyroidism. This CDR3 spans 13 amino acids. From germline, CDR1 is SQVTM and CDR2 ANQGSEA. V dropped 2 bases and J dropped 8 bases, with 13 bases sitting between them. Researchers turned away patients with other autoimmune diseases, uncontrolled infections, pregnancy or lactation.

Sequenced sample: peripheral blood. The chain joins TRBV29-1 to TRBJ1-5; D unclear. The clonotype comes from an adult man with Graves' ophthalmopathy. This CDR3 is CSVEWLAGEPQHF. CDR3 nucleotides: TGCAGCGTTGAATGGCTAGCCGGGGAGCCCCAGCATTTT.